These T cell receptor beta chains were read from a single sample in a study of OX40 agonist ivuxolimab in advanced cancers. TCRdb keeps only in-frame clones here, not all; method: immunoSEQ multiplex PCR. There are around 64,000 clones in the sample; approximately 90% occur only once, and about 14% lies in the top ten. Sequenced material: CD4+ or CD8+ T cells sorted from blood, taken in a trial of the OX40 agonist ivuxolimab. These receptors came from an adult with an advanced solid tumor such as melanoma, head and neck, liver or kidney cancer. Both conserved end residues are part of each CDR3. A D gene is named only where the DNA matches it firmly. A clone size is listed for some rows: how often the clone was seen (once, few, many), or a class if it is expanded.

clone_size: .; v_call: TRBV9; d_call: .; j_call: TRBJ1-2; cdr3_aa: CAGSSADSYTF; cdr3_nt: TGTGCCGGCAGCTCAGCCGATTCCTACACCTTC
clone_size: .; v_call: TRBV9; d_call: TRBD2; j_call: TRBJ2-1; cdr3_aa: CASSVGTSVYNEQFF; cdr3_nt: TGTGCCAGCAGCGTTGGGACTAGCGTATACAATGAGCAGTTCTTC
clone_size: .; v_call: TRBV28; d_call: .; j_call: TRBJ2-3; cdr3_aa: CASSSAGTDTQYF; cdr3_nt: TGTGCCAGCAGTAGCGCTGGCACAGATACGCAGTATTTT
clone_size: .; v_call: TRBV21-1; d_call: .; j_call: TRBJ1-1; cdr3_aa: CASSRSLKGGTEAFF; cdr3_nt: TGTGCCAGCAGCAGGTCGCTGAAGGGGGGCACTGAAGCTTTCTTT
clone_size: .; v_call: TRBV28; d_call: .; j_call: TRBJ2-2; cdr3_aa: CASSLVAARVTGELFF; cdr3_nt: TGTGCCAGCAGCCTCGTAGCGGCCCGGGTCACCGGGGAGCTGTTTTTT
clone_size: .; v_call: TRBV5-3; d_call: TRBD1; j_call: TRBJ2-5; cdr3_aa: CARRKQGAGETQYF; cdr3_nt: TGTGCCAGAAGAAAACAGGGGGCGGGGGAGACCCAGTACTTC
clone_size: .; v_call: TRBV28; d_call: .; j_call: TRBJ2-3; cdr3_aa: CASSLGEFTDTQYF; cdr3_nt: TGTGCCAGCAGTTTGGGGGAGTTCACAGATACGCAGTATTTT
clone_size: .; v_call: TRBV19; d_call: .; j_call: TRBJ2-3; cdr3_aa: CASSIDSGGSTDTQYF; cdr3_nt: TGTGCCAGTAGTATAGACTCTGGCGGGAGCACAGATACGCAGTATTTT
clone_size: .; v_call: TRBV19; d_call: TRBD1; j_call: TRBJ2-1; cdr3_aa: CASSIWGQGENEQFF; cdr3_nt: TGTGCCAGTAGTATATGGGGACAGGGTGAGAATGAGCAGTTCTTC
clone_size: .; v_call: TRBV4-1; d_call: TRBD1; j_call: TRBJ2-7; cdr3_aa: CASSQDGQGFYEQYF; cdr3_nt: TGCGCCAGCAGCCAAGACGGACAGGGGTTCTACGAGCAGTACTTC
clone_size: once; v_call: TRBV27; d_call: .; j_call: TRBJ2-7; cdr3_aa: CATARGLSYEQYF; cdr3_nt: TGTGCCACGGCCAGGGGTCTCTCCTACGAGCAGTACTTC
clone_size: .; v_call: TRBV5-1; d_call: TRBD2; j_call: TRBJ2-1; cdr3_aa: CASSLEREGLFF; cdr3_nt: TGCGCCAGCAGCTTGGAGCGGGAGGGCCTGTTCTTC
clone_size: .; v_call: TRBV15; d_call: TRBD1; j_call: TRBJ1-2; cdr3_aa: CATSADRTGIYGYTF; cdr3_nt: TGTGCCACCAGCGCCGACAGGACAGGGATCTATGGCTACACCTTC
clone_size: .; v_call: TRBV7-2; d_call: .; j_call: TRBJ2-7; cdr3_aa: CASSPGLATYEQYF; cdr3_nt: TGTGCCAGCAGCCCGGGACTTGCCACCTACGAGCAGTACTTC
clone_size: .; v_call: TRBV4-3; d_call: TRBD2; j_call: TRBJ2-5; cdr3_aa: CASSQSASGSLQETQYF; cdr3_nt: TGCGCCAGCAGCCAATCGGCTAGCGGGAGTTTGCAAGAGACCCAGTACTTC
clone_size: once; v_call: TRBV7-3; d_call: .; j_call: TRBJ2-5; cdr3_aa: CASSPQGGTAETQYF; cdr3_nt: TGTGCCAGCAGCCCCCAGGGCGGGACGGCGGAGACCCAGTACTTC
clone_size: few; v_call: TRBV4-2; d_call: .; j_call: TRBJ1-5; cdr3_aa: CASSQGALNQPQHF; cdr3_nt: TGTGCCAGCAGCCAAGGAGCACTTAATCAGCCCCAGCATTTT
clone_size: .; v_call: TRBV28; d_call: .; j_call: TRBJ2-2; cdr3_aa: CASSFSGTGELFF; cdr3_nt: TGTGCCAGCAGTTTTTCTGGCACCGGGGAGCTGTTTTTT
clone_size: .; v_call: TRBV6-4; d_call: TRBD2; j_call: TRBJ2-1; cdr3_aa: CASSDSAGAGNEQFF; cdr3_nt: TGTGCCAGCAGTGACTCAGCGGGAGCGGGCAATGAGCAGTTCTTC
clone_size: once; v_call: TRBV19; d_call: .; j_call: TRBJ2-5; cdr3_aa: CASAPGLPEEETQYF; cdr3_nt: TGTGCCAGTGCCCCGGGACTGCCCGAGGAGGAGACCCAGTACTTC
clone_size: .; v_call: TRBV7-8; d_call: .; j_call: TRBJ1-5; cdr3_aa: CASSNSDQPQHF; cdr3_nt: TGTGCCAGCAGCAACAGTGATCAGCCCCAGCATTTT
clone_size: .; v_call: TRBV5-5; d_call: TRBD1; j_call: TRBJ2-7; cdr3_aa: CASSLGGQGGTYEQYF; cdr3_nt: TGTGCCAGCAGCTTAGGGGGACAGGGAGGGACCTACGAGCAGTACTTC
clone_size: .; v_call: TRBV10-2; d_call: .; j_call: TRBJ2-7; cdr3_aa: CASEEDNSYEQYF; cdr3_nt: TGCGCCAGCGAAGAGGATAACTCCTACGAGCAGTACTTC
clone_size: .; v_call: TRBV6-6; d_call: .; j_call: TRBJ2-3; cdr3_aa: CASSYPSSSTDTQYF; cdr3_nt: TGTGCCAGCAGTTACCCGTCCTCCTCCACAGATACGCAGTATTTT
clone_size: .; v_call: TRBV19; d_call: .; j_call: TRBJ2-1; cdr3_aa: CASSWASDYNEQFF; cdr3_nt: TGTGCCTCCAGTTGGGCTAGCGACTACAATGAGCAGTTCTTC
clone_size: .; v_call: TRBV13; d_call: .; j_call: TRBJ1-1; cdr3_aa: CASSLGHRFAEAFF; cdr3_nt: TGTGCCAGCAGCTTAGGCCACAGGTTCGCTGAAGCTTTCTTT
clone_size: .; v_call: TRBV4-3; d_call: .; j_call: TRBJ2-7; cdr3_aa: CASSQDFRSVSYEQYF; cdr3_nt: TGCGCCAGCAGCCAAGATTTTCGCTCGGTATCCTACGAGCAGTACTTC
clone_size: .; v_call: TRBV9; d_call: TRBD2; j_call: TRBJ2-7; cdr3_aa: CASSVAGGTYEQYF; cdr3_nt: TGTGCCAGCAGCGTAGCGGGAGGAACCTACGAGCAGTACTTC
clone_size: .; v_call: TRBV11-2; d_call: .; j_call: TRBJ1-5; cdr3_aa: CASSGDGGNQPQHF; cdr3_nt: TGTGCCAGCAGCGGGGATGGGGGAAATCAGCCCCAGCATTTT
clone_size: .; v_call: TRBV15; d_call: .; j_call: TRBJ2-2; cdr3_aa: CATSRGRGDTGELFF; cdr3_nt: TGTGCCACCAGCAGGGGGAGGGGGGACACCGGGGAGCTGTTTTTT
clone_size: few; v_call: TRBV28; d_call: .; j_call: TRBJ2-7; cdr3_aa: CASSPGRGVEQYF; cdr3_nt: TGTGCCAGCAGTCCCGGCAGGGGAGTCGAGCAGTACTTC
clone_size: once; v_call: TRBV7-8; d_call: .; j_call: TRBJ2-7; cdr3_aa: CASSLGTRETKDEQYF; cdr3_nt: TGTGCCAGCAGCTTAGGGACCAGGGAAACAAAGGACGAGCAGTACTTC
clone_size: .; v_call: TRBV7-9; d_call: TRBD1; j_call: TRBJ2-5; cdr3_aa: CASETGEETQYF; cdr3_nt: TGTGCCAGCGAGACAGGGGAAGAGACCCAGTACTTC
clone_size: .; v_call: TRBV5-8; d_call: .; j_call: TRBJ1-4; cdr3_aa: CASSPTGSNEKLFF; cdr3_nt: TGTGCCAGCAGCCCAACAGGGAGTAATGAAAAACTGTTTTTT
clone_size: once; v_call: TRBV11-1; d_call: TRBD2; j_call: TRBJ2-7; cdr3_aa: CASSDPGGVSYEQYF; cdr3_nt: TGTGCCAGCAGCGACCCGGGGGGGGTTAGTTACGAGCAGTACTTC
clone_size: .; v_call: TRBV11-2; d_call: .; j_call: TRBJ2-1; cdr3_aa: CASGGTAENNEQFF; cdr3_nt: TGTGCCAGCGGTGGTACAGCGGAGAACAATGAGCAGTTCTTC
clone_size: .; v_call: TRBV4-3; d_call: .; j_call: TRBJ1-1; cdr3_aa: CASSQDVAMNTEAFF; cdr3_nt: TGCGCCAGCAGCCAAGATGTGGCGATGAACACTGAAGCTTTCTTT
clone_size: .; v_call: TRBV27; d_call: .; j_call: TRBJ1-6; cdr3_aa: CASRDYNSPLHF; cdr3_nt: TGTGCCAGCAGGGACTATAATTCACCCCTCCACTTT
clone_size: .; v_call: TRBV29-1; d_call: .; j_call: TRBJ2-1; cdr3_aa: CSVEFQSSYNEQFF; cdr3_nt: TGCAGCGTTGAGTTCCAGAGCTCCTACAATGAGCAGTTCTTC
clone_size: .; v_call: TRBV5-1; d_call: .; j_call: TRBJ1-2; cdr3_aa: CASSPTGGNYGYTF; cdr3_nt: TGCGCCAGCAGCCCAACGGGGGGAAACTATGGCTACACCTTC
clone_size: .; v_call: TRBV7-2; d_call: TRBD1; j_call: TRBJ1-2; cdr3_aa: CASSLAGVGTVYGYTF; cdr3_nt: TGTGCCAGCAGCTTAGCGGGGGTAGGGACAGTCTATGGCTACACCTTC
clone_size: .; v_call: TRBV12-5; d_call: TRBD1; j_call: TRBJ1-3; cdr3_aa: CASGLTGGGNTIYF; cdr3_nt: TGTGCTAGTGGTTTAACAGGGGGAGGAAACACCATATATTTT
clone_size: .; v_call: TRBV5-6; d_call: .; j_call: TRBJ2-3; cdr3_aa: CASSPESTDTQYF; cdr3_nt: TGTGCCAGCAGCCCGGAGAGCACAGATACGCAGTATTTT
clone_size: .; v_call: TRBV4-1; d_call: .; j_call: TRBJ2-7; cdr3_aa: CASSRGQGVDEQYF; cdr3_nt: TGCGCCAGCAGCCGCGGACAAGGGGTCGACGAGCAGTACTTC
clone_size: .; v_call: TRBV6-6; d_call: .; j_call: TRBJ2-7; cdr3_aa: CASSTTYEQYF; cdr3_nt: TGTGCCAGCAGTACCACCTACGAGCAGTACTTC
clone_size: .; v_call: TRBV4-1; d_call: TRBD2; j_call: TRBJ2-7; cdr3_aa: CASSQGYVSGGYDEQYF; cdr3_nt: TGCGCCAGCAGCCAAGGTTATGTTTCGGGAGGGTACGACGAGCAGTACTTC
clone_size: .; v_call: TRBV28; d_call: TRBD2; j_call: TRBJ2-7; cdr3_aa: CASSSWTSGRADEQYF; cdr3_nt: TGTGCCAGCAGTTCATGGACTAGCGGGAGGGCGGACGAGCAGTACTTC
clone_size: .; v_call: TRBV4-3; d_call: .; j_call: TRBJ2-3; cdr3_aa: CASSQGGGTTDTQYF; cdr3_nt: TGCGCCAGCAGCCAGGGGGGCGGAACCACAGATACGCAGTATTTT
clone_size: .; v_call: TRBV7-9; d_call: TRBD2; j_call: TRBJ2-7; cdr3_aa: CASSHIQGLAGEKGYEQYF; cdr3_nt: TGTGCCAGCAGCCATATACAGGGACTAGCGGGAGAAAAAGGGTACGAGCAGTACTTC
clone_size: .; v_call: TRBV7-8; d_call: .; j_call: TRBJ2-3; cdr3_aa: CASSPRSDYKGDTQYF; cdr3_nt: TGTGCCAGCAGCCCGCGATCGGACTATAAGGGAGATACGCAGTATTTT